This T cell receptor beta chain derives from a study of blood T cell repertoires in COVID-19. Study background: Collection of acute and convalescent COVID-19 samples took place in the United States, Italy and Spain. PBMCs, B-cell-depleted T cells, or T cells were the source of the cDNA or gDNA that made up the material.

Authors' analysis steps: Nucleated cell number was recorded as an estimate derived from reference gene primer amplification. Produced via immunoSEQ multiplex PCR; TCRdb's table is partial and in-frame only. Clone size and V and J calls were adopted from that table, with D and trimming inferred from the DNA. The sample shows 200,000 to 300,000 clones, approximately 86% of them seen only once. The CDR3 consists of 18 residues. From germline, CDR1 is SGHTA and CDR2 FQGNSA. The V segment lost 2 bases and the J segment 2 bases; nucleotides outside the gene matches: 9. Sequenced: peripheral blood. This chain links TRBV7-2 with TRBJ1-3; 10 nucleotides match TRBD1. The TCR comes from a woman aged 30 to 39 who had recovered from COVID-19. The CDR3 is CASSLYGGGQGTGNTIYF. CDR3 sequence (DNA): TGTGCCAGCAGCTTATACGGGGGGGGACAGGGGACTGGAAACACCATATATTTT.